Listed below are T cell receptor beta chains from one sample, sequenced in a study of blood T cells in healthy people across ages. MiXCR was run by TCRdb on the 5' RACE reads, yielding one entry per CDR3 protein. Among 870,000 or so distinct CDR3 sequences, under 30% were seen once, and the ten largest hold 17%. Sequencing was performed on blood. Receptor source: a woman over 75 in good health. The CDR3 runs from the conserved cysteine through the conserved F or W. A D gene is named only where the DNA matches it firmly. Clone size, where shown, is once, few, many, or a class for clones that have expanded.

V gene	J gene	clone size	D gene	CDR3 protein	CDR3 DNA
TRBV28	TRBJ2-1	many	NA	CASSTPRGASYNEQFF	TGTGCCAGCAGTACCCCCCGGGGGGCATCCTACAATGAGCAGTTCTTC
TRBV6-5	TRBJ2-4	NA	TRBD1	CASRFDRGKNIQYF	TGTGCCAGCAGATTCGACAGGGGAAAAAACATTCAGTACTTC
TRBV6-6	TRBJ2-7	many	NA	CASSDHSYEQYF	TGTGCCAGCTCGGACCATTCCTACGAGCAGTACTTC
TRBV4-3	TRBJ1-2	few	NA	CSSSQEGGRATGYTF	TGCTCCAGCAGCCAAGAAGGTGGCAGGGCTACTGGCTACACCTTC
TRBV6-2/TRBV6-3	TRBJ1-1	NA	TRBD1	CASPSAPGGWNTEAFF	TGTGCCAGCCCAAGCGCGCCAGGGGGCTGGAACACTGAAGCTTTCTTT
TRBV20-1	TRBJ1-2	few	NA	CSARGTDNYGYTF	TGCAGTGCTAGAGGGACAGATAACTATGGCTACACCTTC
TRBV2	TRBJ2-4	many	TRBD2	CASSGGLAGAEKKNIQYF	TGTGCCAGCAGCGGTGGACTAGCGGGGGCCGAGAAGAAAAACATTCAGTACTTC
TRBV28	TRBJ2-7	many	TRBD2	CASPKREGELSEQYF	TGTGCCAGCCCAAAGCGGGAGGGGGAACTTTCCGAGCAGTACTTC
TRBV6-1	TRBJ2-7	NA	NA	CTSSEGHREYEQYF	TGTACCAGCAGTGAAGGACACAGGGAATACGAGCAGTACTTC
TRBV7-9	TRBJ2-5	NA	NA	CASSLGLQGVVETQYF	TGTGCCAGCAGCTTAGGGTTACAGGGCGTTGTCGAGACCCAGTACTTC
TRBV12-3/TRBV12-4	TRBJ2-1	many	TRBD2	CASRTSGGHNEQFF	TGTGCCAGCAGGACTAGCGGGGGCCACAATGAGCAGTTCTTC
TRBV12-3/TRBV12-4	TRBJ2-3	NA	NA	CASSLLGAYTQYF	TGTGCCAGCAGTTTACTGGGGGCATATACGCAGTATTTT
TRBV24-1	TRBJ1-1	NA	NA	CASRGPSEAFF	TGTGCCTCCCGCGGGCCTTCTGAAGCTTTCTTT
TRBV6-1	TRBJ1-2	few	NA	CASRALGGDYGYTF	TGTGCCAGCAGGGCTTTGGGGGGCGACTATGGCTACACCTTC